The entry below describes one T cell receptor beta chain. Its antigen is not known. CDR3 length: 13 amino acids. Trimming took 2 bases from V and 4 from J, leaving 8 bases between them. In germline, CDR1 is SEHNR, CDR2 FQNEAQ (reference sequence). The data were taken from a study of T cells after yellow fever vaccination. Study findings and constraints: Faster peaking, at day 5 versus 15, marked a secondary response that was weaker.

TCRdb reprocessed the 5' RACE reads with MiXCR, giving one entry per CDR3 protein. The repertoire has some 600,000 distinct CDR3 sequences, around 17% of them found once; the top ten carry 17%. The source material was PBMCs, sampled 5 to 6 days after the first yellow fever vaccination. This clonotype originated in a man between 18 and 29 years old who received the YFV17D yellow fever vaccine. This chain uses TRBV7-9 with TRBJ2-5; unclear D gene. Here the CDR3 reads CASSLNFGETQYF. The CDR3 coding sequence is TGTGCCAGCAGCTTAAATTTTGGAGAGACCCAGTACTTC. Full variable domain (outside the CDR3, taken from reference TRBV7-9 and TRBJ2-5): DTGVSQNPRHKITKRGQNVTFRCDPISEHNRLYWYRQTLGQGPEFLTYFQNEAQLEKSRLLSDRFSAERPKGSFSTLEIQRTEQGDSAMYLCASSLNFGETQYFGPGTRLLVL.